The rows below give T cell receptor beta chains drawn from one sample of a study of CD8+CD57+ T cells in acquired aplastic anemia. TCRdb reprocessed the reads via MiXCR and lists one record per CDR3 protein. The sample shows about 20,000 distinct CDR3 sequences, under 40% of them seen only once. The sample taken for sequencing was CD8+CD57+ T cells sorted from PBMCs. The receptor source for this set is a human donor with aplastic anemia. The conserved cysteine and the conserved F or W are not part of the CDR3 here. Fields, in order: V gene, J gene, CDR3 protein.

TRBV20-1	TRBJ2-7	SAQSGYRSYEQY
TRBV29-1	TRBJ2-7	SVVLAARGYEQY
TRBV24-1	TRBJ2-1	ATSEASGGPSSYNEQF
TRBV6-4	TRBJ2-1	ASSRGTGNEQF
TRBV20-1	TRBJ2-2	SAPGQGANVAGELF
TRBV9	TRBJ2-5	ASSALQGLGETQY
TRBV7-9	TRBJ2-7	ASSSSGGDSYEQY
TRBV7-3	TRBJ2-1	ASSLDSGRGNEQF
TRBV29-1	TRBJ2-5	SVEGGLAETQY
TRBV9	TRBJ2-7	ASSVDTVSYEQY
TRBV20-1	TRBJ1-5	SARTEGNQPQH
TRBV7-7	TRBJ2-5	ASSLSGQETQY
TRBV6-4	TRBJ2-3	ASSDSLSSGGSTDTQY
TRBV15	TRBJ2-7	ATSPGTGRPYEQY
TRBV5-6	TRBJ2-5	ASSLLGTRYQETQY
TRBV6-5	TRBJ2-1	ASSYPAGTGREQF
TRBV20-1	TRBJ2-3	SARDPLAPRTRGTDTQY
TRBV13	TRBJ2-3	ASSSTSGSGDTQY
TRBV7-6	TRBJ1-2	ASSPEETGGVGYT
TRBV7-6	TRBJ2-3	ASSPFDGDTQY
TRBV6-5	TRBJ2-3	ASSASGGMGDTQY
TRBV28	TRBJ2-7	ASSSHEQY
TRBV7-9	TRBJ2-1	ASSFSGNPSSYNEQF
TRBV9	TRBJ2-3	ASSVDGVGTDTQY
TRBV12-3/TRBV12-4	TRBJ1-1	ASSLASLNTEAF
TRBV24-1	TRBJ2-5	ATAGTNQETQY
TRBV7-3	TRBJ2-2	ASSLMTAGELF
TRBV20-1	TRBJ2-5	SAREASGGLAETQY
TRBV5-1	TRBJ1-2	ASSLEAGPYGYT
TRBV3-1	TRBJ1-2	ASSQGRGNGYT
TRBV10-3	TRBJ1-1	AISEGDTEAF
TRBV5-1	TRBJ2-3	ASSILGPDTQY
TRBV6-5	TRBJ1-1	ASSYSGGGLNTVAF
TRBV3-1	TRBJ2-7	ASSQLTGRPY
TRBV15	TRBJ2-1	ATSRRIYNEQF
TRBV20-1	TRBJ2-3	SARHPPPTRTRGTDTQY
TRBV7-3	TRBJ2-3	ASSLIASSTDTQY
TRBV7-8	TRBJ2-5	ASSLGIQETQY
TRBV9	TRBJ1-5	ASSDPGHLNSNQPQH
TRBV29-1	TRBJ2-3	SVPLRTGEQY
TRBV5-1	TRBJ2-7	VSSYRTRNEQY
TRBV3-1	TRBJ2-1	ASSRSGTSGYNEQF
TRBV7-9	TRBJ2-5	ASSLLGGSETQY
TRBV5-5	TRBJ2-7	ASSWAGTAVVYEQY
TRBV6-1	TRBJ2-1	ASSDSETNEQF